This T cell receptor beta chain was documented in a study of Ad26.COV2.S vaccination and SARS-CoV-2 variants. The study, taken as a whole, reports: The study found similar non-spike TCR breadth in vaccine and placebo recipients. The TCR breadth and depth analyses may have understated or missed part of the total T cell responses.

Some clones are missing from TCRdb's copy, which holds only in-frame ones; the method was immunoSEQ multiplex PCR. There are some 300,000 clones in the sample; 70% to 90% occur only once, and around 2% lies in the top ten. About this clone itself: The antigen is undetermined.

Treatment of the sample: roughly 20 received Ad26.COV2.S at low or high dose, single or two shots; 5 received placebo; per-sample allocation not given. The samples were gathered on day 63 after the first injection of vaccine or placebo. Boston provided a donor who was an adult aged 18-55 years. The CDR3 is 15 amino acids. Germline CDR1 reads MNHEY; CDR2 reads SVGEGT. J lost 7 bases, V lost 2 bases, and 6 bases had no gene match. V usage is TRBV6-2 or TRBV6-3 and J usage is TRBJ1-1; 11 nucleotides agree with TRBD1. This material consisted of peripheral blood, taken in a trial of Ad26.COV2.S vaccine versus placebo. This receptor was obtained from a person aged 18-60 years who received the Ad26.COV2.S COVID-19 vaccine or a placebo. CDR3 in DNA: TGTGCCAGCAGTTACCCCCGGACAGGGGGCCTTGAAGCTTTCTTT. Translating gives CASSYPRTGGLEAFF.